A selection of T cell receptor beta chains follows, all from one sample in a study of T cell responses to AZD1222 COVID-19 vaccine. Some clones are missing from TCRdb's copy, which holds only in-frame ones; the method was immunoSEQ multiplex PCR. Of about 120,000 clones listed, 80% to 90% are singletons. The sample here was peripheral blood, taken on day 0 of AZD1222 vaccination. The receptors here all came from an adult in good health. Both conserved end residues are trimmed from each CDR3. Rows give clone size only sometimes, using once, few, many, or a class for an expanded clone.

v_call clone_size cdr3_aa
TRBV7-3 . ASSLTGLAGGIYEQY
TRBV11-3 . ASSPRGGSYGYT
TRBV5-6 . ASSLSGRKKTQY
TRBV7-9 . ASSPTGNTEAF
TRBV5-4 . ASSADRGIRYNSPLH
TRBV5-1 . ASSFRSSYEQY
TRBV6-2/TRBV6-3 few ASSYKSGSNQPQH
TRBV6-5 . ASRLAGGGQETQY
TRBV14 . ASSQDRLGFTEAF
TRBV7-8 . ASSAGYNEKLF
TRBV5-4 . ASSFDRGETQY
TRBV19 . AIQRGNTEAF
TRBV29-1 once SVDPNKRTPEKLF
TRBV5-1 few ASSVQGGNQPQH
TRBV5-4 . ASSLAGARGVGYEQY
TRBV6-5 few ASTGSGGRTEAF
TRBV6-6 . ASSRDTAGFYSYNSPLH
TRBV2 . ASSPGNPNQPQH
TRBV12-3/TRBV12-4 . ASSGWSNQPQH